Shown below are 8 T cell receptor beta chains from a single sample sequenced in a study of T-cell reconstitution after alpha-beta-depleted transplantation in children. The TCRbeta library was prepared with unique molecular identifiers. MiXCR was run by TCRdb on the PCR reads, yielding one entry per CDR3 protein. Of hundreds of thousands of distinct CDR3 sequences detected, about 8.7% appear once; the ten largest clones hold 35%. The sample consisted of PBMCs, mostly from graft donor cells, taken 360 days after TCRalphabeta/CD19-depleted stem cell transplant. The receptors here all came from a male patient between 2 and 15 years old who had a stem cell transplant for acute myeloid leukemia, so the T cells may come from the graft donor.

This chain links TRBV3-1 with TRBJ1-2; no clear D gene. The V end lost 10 bases, the J end lost 4 bases, and 16 bases lay between the germline ends. The CDR3 totals 13 residues. Germline lookup yields CDR1 LGHDT and CDR2 YNNKEL (reference sequence). CDR3 protein: CATSQGRRYGYTF. The CDR3 coding sequence is TGTGCCACCTCCCAAGGACGACGCTATGGCTACACCTTC. The full variable domain, in which reference TRBV3-1 and TRBJ1-2 provide the parts outside the CDR3, is DTAVSQTPKYLVTQMGNDKSIKCEQNLGHDTMYWYKQDSKKFLKIMFSYNNKELIINETVPNRFSPKSPDKAHLNLHINSLELGDSAVYFCATSQGRRYGYTFGSGTRLTVV.

This clonotype has a count of ten or more. The chain is built from TRBV27 and TRBJ2-1; 8 bases agree with TRBD2. This CDR3 comprises 16 residues. Germline trimming cut 7 bases from V and 3 bases from J; bases unmatched to any gene: 11. CDR1 is MNHEY, CDR2 SMNVEV, per germline (reference sequence). CDR3 residues: CASMTGGPVYYNEQFF. CDR3 DNA sequence: TGTGCCAGCATGACGGGAGGGCCCGTTTACTACAATGAGCAGTTCTTC.

J is TRBJ2-2 and V is TRBV24-1; D remains unclear. The CDR3 length is 14 residues. V shed 4 bases and J shed 2 bases, with 7 bases lying between them. Germline CDR1 reads KGHDR; CDR2 reads SFDVKD. The CDR3 nucleotides are TGTGCCACCAGTGACTCGCTCAACACCGGGGAGCTGTTTTTT. Translated: CATSDSLNTGELFF.

The table lists this clonotype with a few counts. CDR3 sequence (DNA): TGTGCCAGCAGCTTGGGGGTAGGGGCTGAGCAGTTCTTC. Translated: CASSLGVGAEQFF. The chain couples TRBV5-6 to TRBJ2-1; tentatively, D is TRBD1 (5 bases). The germline V gene has CDR1 SGHDT and CDR2 YYEEEE. The CDR3 loop spans 13 amino acids. The V gene lost 0 bases and the J gene lost 9 bases, with 10 bases spanning the gap.

The J gene is TRBJ2-1, the V gene TRBV7-2; 7 nucleotides match TRBD1. Germline V gene lookup returns CDR1 SGHTA and CDR2 FQGNSA. The J segment lost 10 bases and the V segment lost 5 bases, leaving 2 bases of the junction unmatched. The CDR3 consists of 11 residues. The CDR3 protein is CASSVQGEQFF. Written as DNA, the CDR3 is TGTGCCAGCAGCGTACAGGGGGAGCAGTTCTTC.

The gene calls are TRBV7-2 and TRBJ2-1; 7 bases are shared with TRBD2. The CDR3 has 16 residues. Germline V gene data show CDR1 as SGHTA and CDR2 as FQGNSA. V gave up 5 bases and J gave up 0 bases; unmatched junction bases: 7. As DNA, the CDR3 is TGTGCCAGCAGCGCTCGACTAGCCCTCTCCTACAATGAGCAGTTCTTC. Its translation is CASSARLALSYNEQFF.

This chain links TRBV30 with TRBJ2-1, with 9 bases that match TRBD1. Germline V gene lookup returns CDR1 GTSNPN and CDR2 SVGIG (reference sequence). The CDR3 has 14 residues. J lost 6 bases, V lost 8 bases, and 11 bases had no gene match. CDR3 DNA sequence: TGTGCCACTCACAGGGGGCTAGAGAGCAATGAGCAGTTCTTC. Its protein is CATHRGLESNEQFF.

This clonotype was seen a few times. This chain uses TRBV18 with TRBJ2-3, with a weak D call TRBD1 (5 bases). Germline V gives CDR1 KGHSH, CDR2 LQKENI. CDR3 length: 14 residues. The V end lost 0 bases, the J end lost 7 bases, and 11 bases lay between the germline ends. The CDR3: CASSPPAGINTQYF. DNA of the CDR3: TGTGCCAGCTCACCACCTGCAGGGATAAATACGCAGTATTTT.